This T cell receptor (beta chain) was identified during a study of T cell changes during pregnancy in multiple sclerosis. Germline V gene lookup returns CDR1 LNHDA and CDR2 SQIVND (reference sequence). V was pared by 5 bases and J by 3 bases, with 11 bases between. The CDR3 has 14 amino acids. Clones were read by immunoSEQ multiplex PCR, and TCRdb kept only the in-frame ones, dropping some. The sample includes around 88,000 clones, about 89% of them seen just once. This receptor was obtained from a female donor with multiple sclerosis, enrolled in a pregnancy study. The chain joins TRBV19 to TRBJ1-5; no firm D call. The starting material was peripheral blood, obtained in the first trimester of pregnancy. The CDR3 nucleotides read TGTGCCAGTAGTGGATACAGCCTCAATCAGCCCCAGCATTTT. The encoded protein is CASSGYSLNQPQHF.